The rows below give T cell receptor beta chains drawn from one sample of a study of neurological immune-mediated disorders. TCRdb called the 5' RACE reads again in MiXCR, with one record for every CDR3 protein. The sample includes roughly 60,000 distinct CDR3 sequences, 2% to 3% seen only once; the top ten take about 2.9%. The sample was PBMCs. The receptors originated from a man in his fifties with multiple sclerosis. Each CDR3 is given with its conserved first and last residue. Clone size appears in some rows only: once, few, many, or a class for an expanded clone.

>many|TRBV24-1
CATSDPGQGADNEQFF
>many|TRBV24-1
CATSGTPGETQYF
>many|TRBV5-1
CASSLRVQLQETQYF
>medium-sized|TRBV7-2
CASSLSRGRNEKLFF
>many|TRBV2
CASSGRASTDTQYF
>many|TRBV28
CASSGDPIGPEQYF
>many|TRBV12-3/TRBV12-4
CASRPGQGAGGEQYF
>many|TRBV21-1
CASSKEGGGDTYEQYF
>many|TRBV15
CATSRADYNEQFF
>many|TRBV2
CAREGESGGYTF
>many|TRBV12-3/TRBV12-4
CASSLRQTGTNTEAFF
>many|TRBV15
CATSRDRGNQPQHF
>many|TRBV24-1
CATSDPINEQFF
>many|TRBV7-2
CASSLGVWGETQYF
>-|TRBV10-3
CAISESTGGANNSPLHF
>many|TRBV19
CASSTSGVIGELFF
>many|TRBV7-6
CASSTSGAELNEQYF
>many|TRBV25-1
CASSRPGPDQPQHF
>many|TRBV5-1
CASSFRVGGGNNEQFF
>many|TRBV4-1
CASSQDRVGTTEAFF
>few|TRBV27
CASSSVAGGPSEQYF